Here is one T cell receptor beta chain with its context. These data are taken from a study of blood T cell repertoires in COVID-19. Germline V gives CDR1 MNHNY, CDR2 SVGAGI (reference sequence). This CDR3 comprises 13 residues. With 5 bases clipped from V and 7 bases from J, the junction kept 4 bases outside the gene matches. Method: immunoSEQ multiplex PCR; TCRdb's copy keeps in-frame clones and lacks some. The table lists 170,000 or so clones, roughly 75% of them singletons, with 6.5% to 7% in the top ten. This chain joins TRBV6-6 and TRBJ1-4, with 7 positions matching TRBD1. Sequenced material: peripheral blood. This clonotype was obtained from a man between 65 and 80 years old with active or convalescent COVID-19. CDR3 region: CASSTTGSEKLFF. The CDR3 DNA sequence: TGTGCCAGCAGTACGACAGGGAGTGAAAAACTGTTTTTT.